This T cell receptor (beta chain) was identified during a study of human T cells and chemical hapten exposure. Study results and caveats: Clustering by CDR3 similarity yielded significantly more large clusters from expanded TCRs than controls. Counts of expanded TCRs at PT1 were positively correlated with patch test score.

Germline CDR1 SGHTA, CDR2 FQGTGA. The CDR3 extends over 13 amino acids. Trimming shortened V by 0 bases and J by 5 bases, and 8 bases separated the two germline ends. Time point indicated: pre-sensitization, week 0. Treatment: therapeutic diphenylcyclopropenone sensitization with weekly scalp DPC. Total RNA was isolated from unfractionated whole blood. Comment on this clonotype: What it recognizes is unknown.

From the RACE reads, TCRdb called clonotypes with MiXCR, one entry per CDR3 protein. Of approximately 370,000 distinct CDR3 sequences listed, approximately 5% were seen once; the top ten hold around 8%. The source was whole blood, collected in connection with sensitization to the hapten diphenylcyclopropenone (DPC). This chain joins TRBV7-3 and TRBJ2-7; possibly TRBD1 for D (5 bases). This TCR was recovered from a woman aged 18-35 years with alopecia areata. Some clones in this sample may be carry-over from other donors' samples. CDR3 protein: CASSLTSGHEQYF. CDR3 DNA: TGTGCCAGCAGCTTAACATCAGGGCACGAGCAGTACTTC.